The rows below give T cell receptor beta chains drawn from one sample of a study of cytotoxic CD8 clonotypes in ibrutinib-treated CLL. Only in-frame clones appear in the TCRdb table, and some are missing; sequencing was by immunoSEQ multiplex PCR. This sample has around 310,000 clones, with around four fifths found just once. The material was PBMCs, obtained before ibrutinib treatment. These receptors came from a human donor with chronic lymphocytic leukemia. The conserved cysteine and the conserved F or W are not part of the CDR3 here.

v_call: TRBV10-1; j_call: TRBJ1-1; cdr3_aa: ASSPGQNTEAF
v_call: TRBV11-1; j_call: TRBJ1-1; cdr3_aa: ASSQDRDRVTEAF
v_call: TRBV7-9; j_call: TRBJ2-5; cdr3_aa: ASSRTGGWETQY
v_call: TRBV7-6; j_call: TRBJ2-7; cdr3_aa: ASSPDWITYEQY
v_call: TRBV7-4; j_call: TRBJ2-7; cdr3_aa: ASSSQRTAGQQY
v_call: TRBV13; j_call: TRBJ2-1; cdr3_aa: ASSSSGTSVLSYNEQF
v_call: TRBV6-6; j_call: TRBJ1-2; cdr3_aa: ASSALDSAYGYT
v_call: TRBV10-3; j_call: TRBJ2-7; cdr3_aa: AIRPGLAENYEQY
v_call: TRBV28; j_call: TRBJ1-4; cdr3_aa: AILQGGNEKLF
v_call: TRBV13; j_call: TRBJ2-7; cdr3_aa: ASSFSGSYYEQY
v_call: TRBV30; j_call: TRBJ1-4; cdr3_aa: AWHNRLDLNNEKLF
v_call: TRBV2; j_call: TRBJ2-1; cdr3_aa: ASMGLAGGPSSYNEQF
v_call: TRBV7-8; j_call: TRBJ1-5; cdr3_aa: ASTLTHWDQPQH
v_call: TRBV7-3; j_call: TRBJ2-7; cdr3_aa: ASSPRGRESPYEQY
v_call: TRBV7-8; j_call: TRBJ2-7; cdr3_aa: ASSHRNRDSYEQY
v_call: TRBV7-8; j_call: TRBJ2-5; cdr3_aa: ASSLGLAGGQETQY
v_call: TRBV6-5; j_call: TRBJ2-1; cdr3_aa: ASSYFYEQF
v_call: TRBV30; j_call: TRBJ2-1; cdr3_aa: AWGGKGYNEQF
v_call: TRBV6-1; j_call: TRBJ2-1; cdr3_aa: ASSAHSPLSYNEQF
v_call: TRBV4-3; j_call: TRBJ2-6; cdr3_aa: ASSQAEASLYSGANVLT
v_call: TRBV5-1; j_call: TRBJ1-3; cdr3_aa: ASAGGASGNTIY
v_call: TRBV2; j_call: TRBJ2-7; cdr3_aa: ASSDDREGLEQY
v_call: TRBV4-3; j_call: TRBJ2-7; cdr3_aa: ASSQGELDRAYEQY
v_call: TRBV15; j_call: TRBJ2-6; cdr3_aa: ATSGDRAGANVLT
v_call: TRBV30; j_call: TRBJ1-5; cdr3_aa: AWSVNGVDQPQH
v_call: TRBV11-2; j_call: TRBJ2-2; cdr3_aa: ASSPRGLTGELF
v_call: TRBV15; j_call: TRBJ2-4; cdr3_aa: ATSRAFPAGGPGDIQY
v_call: TRBV7-2; j_call: TRBJ2-5; cdr3_aa: ASSLMGSGTQY